This record covers a single T cell receptor (beta chain). This entry is derived from a study of T cells in Graves' hyperthyroidism and ophthalmopathy. The V gene's germline CDR1 is DFQATT and CDR2 SNEGSKA (reference sequence). The V and J ends lost 3 bases and 8 bases respectively, with 25 bases between them. The CDR3 spans 16 residues. There were TCR beta CDR3 regions amplified from RNA transcripts. HTBI primers were employed in a first-round RT-PCR of the TCR CDR3. TCRdb analysed the multiplex PCR reads with MiXCR anew, one entry per CDR3 protein. The sample lists some 140,000 distinct CDR3 sequences; roughly a fifth were seen once.

The TCR was taken from a woman in her forties or fifties with Graves' hyperthyroidism that later progressed to Graves' ophthalmopathy. The chain combines TRBV20-1 with TRBJ1-1; D perhaps matches TRBD1 (6 bases). Sequencing was carried out using blood. CDR3 sequence: CSASGTLLRGIREAFF. CDR3 sequence (DNA): TGCAGTGCTAGCGGGACTCTCCTCAGGGGAATTAGGGAAGCTTTCTTT.